This TCR beta chain appears in the sequencing data of a study of CD8 T cells in ankylosing spondylitis. Overall study findings and caveats: Blood from ankylosing spondylitis patients appeared to carry a characteristic roughly 8-variant TCR beta motif. Significant enrichment of disease-linked clones was reported in matched ankylosing spondylitis synovial fluid.

Trimming removed 7 bases at V and 0 bases at J, with 10 bases between. CDR3 length equals 13 residues. Germline CDR1 reads MNHEY; CDR2 reads SVGEGT. Note on this clonotype: The antigen remains undetermined.

Using its own MiXCR run on the 5' RACE reads, TCRdb lists one record per CDR3 protein. The table shows about 160,000 distinct CDR3 sequences, with 9.8% occurring only once. Specimen: blood, either unsorted or a sorted T cell fraction (not recorded which). The chain employs TRBV6-2 or TRBV6-3 and TRBJ2-7; D unclear. This clonotype originated in a female donor with ankylosing spondylitis or in good health (not recorded which). CDR3 in DNA: TGTGCCAGCAACCCGGACCACTCCTACGAGCAGTACTTC. Protein: CASNPDHSYEQYF.